This TCR beta chain was sequenced in a study of T cell changes during pregnancy in multiple sclerosis. There are 15 residues in the CDR3. CDR1 and CDR2 (germline): SGHRS, YFSETQ. The V gene end was trimmed by 4 bases and the J gene end by 0 bases; junction bases not matched to a gene: 3. Assay: immunoSEQ multiplex PCR; the TCRdb copy retains only in-frame clones and omits some. The sample records 40,000 to 50,000 clones, over 85% being singletons. The sequenced sample was CD4+ T cells from peripheral blood mononuclear cells, obtained in the first trimester of pregnancy. The chain couples TRBV5-1 to TRBJ2-1; 8 bases match TRBD1. The sequence derives from a female donor with multiple sclerosis, enrolled in a pregnancy study. The CDR3 region has the DNA TGCGCCAGCAGCCAGGGGGCTAGCTCCTACAATGAGCAGTTCTTC. Protein: CASSQGASSYNEQFF. Together with reference TRBV5-1 and TRBJ2-1, the CDR3 gives the full variable domain: KAGVTQTPRYLIKTRGQQVTLSCSPISGHRSVSWYQQTPGQGLQFLFEYFSETQRNKGNFPGRFSGRQFSNSRSEMNVSTLELGDSALYLCASSQGASSYNEQFFGPGTRLTVL.